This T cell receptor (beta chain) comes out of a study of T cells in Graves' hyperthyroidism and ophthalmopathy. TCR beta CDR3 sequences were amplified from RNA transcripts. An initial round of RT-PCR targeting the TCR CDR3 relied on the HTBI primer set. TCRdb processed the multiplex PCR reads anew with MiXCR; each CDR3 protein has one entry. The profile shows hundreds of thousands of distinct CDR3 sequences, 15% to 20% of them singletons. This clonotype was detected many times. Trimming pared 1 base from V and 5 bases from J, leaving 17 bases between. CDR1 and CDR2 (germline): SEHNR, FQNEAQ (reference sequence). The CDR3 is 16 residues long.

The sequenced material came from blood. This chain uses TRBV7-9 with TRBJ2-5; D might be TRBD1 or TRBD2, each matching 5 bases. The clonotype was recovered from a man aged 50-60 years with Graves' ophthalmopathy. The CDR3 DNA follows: TGTGCCAGCAGCTTAGTGAGAATTCCGAGGGGCGAGACCCAGTACTTC. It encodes CASSLVRIPRGETQYF.